This T cell receptor (beta chain) is drawn from a study of T cells in Graves' hyperthyroidism and ophthalmopathy. What was amplified from RNA transcripts were TCR beta CDR3 regions. First-round RT-PCR targeting the TCR CDR3 was performed with the HTBI primer set. TCRdb re-called the multiplex PCR reads through MiXCR, storing one row per CDR3 protein. The profile shows 300,000 to 350,000 distinct CDR3 sequences, 18% of them singletons. Many counts were recorded for this clonotype. Its antigen is unidentified. Study findings and constraints: Expanded thyroid clonotypes (above 0.001) were mostly also found in blood.

Germline V gene sequence: CDR1 MDHEN, CDR2 SYDVKM. This CDR3 comprises 16 residues. With 2 bases removed from V and 5 bases from J, the gap between germline ends came to 18 bases. Graves' hyperthyroidism was deemed stable given no ophthalmopathy progression within 18 months. Any patient presenting with uncontrolled infection, other autoimmune disease, pregnancy or lactation was left out. In making diagnoses, clinical symptoms, serum thyroxine and TRAb, thyroid ultrasound and orbital computed tomography were all used. This sequence was found in a woman aged 45-60 years with Graves' hyperthyroidism. The chain links TRBV28 to TRBJ2-5; unclear D gene. Sequencing used blood. CDR3 DNA: TGTGCCAGCAGTTTAGGAACTCGGACGGCTCGGGAGACCCAGTACTTC. Its translation: CASSLGTRTARETQYF.